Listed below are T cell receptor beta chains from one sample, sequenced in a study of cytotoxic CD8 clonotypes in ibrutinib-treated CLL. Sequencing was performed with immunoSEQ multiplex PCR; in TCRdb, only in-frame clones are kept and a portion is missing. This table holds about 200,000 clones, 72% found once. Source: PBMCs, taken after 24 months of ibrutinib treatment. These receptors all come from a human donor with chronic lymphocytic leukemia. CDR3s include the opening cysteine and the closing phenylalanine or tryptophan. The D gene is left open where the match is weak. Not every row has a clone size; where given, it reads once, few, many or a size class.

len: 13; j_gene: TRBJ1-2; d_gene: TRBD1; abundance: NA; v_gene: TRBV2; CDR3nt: TGTGCCAGCAGTGAGGACAGGTACTATGGCTACACCTTC; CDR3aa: CASSEDRYYGYTF
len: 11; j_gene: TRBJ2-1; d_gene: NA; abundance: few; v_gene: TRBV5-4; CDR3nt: TGTGCCAGCAGCTTTTCTGGACTGCAGTTCTTC; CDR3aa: CASSFSGLQFF
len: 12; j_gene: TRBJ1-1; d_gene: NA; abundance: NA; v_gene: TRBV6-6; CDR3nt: TGTGCCAGCAGTTACTCAAACACTGAAGCTTTCTTT; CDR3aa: CASSYSNTEAFF
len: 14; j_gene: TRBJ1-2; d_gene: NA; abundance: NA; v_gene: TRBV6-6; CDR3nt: TGTGCCAGCAGTTACTTGGAGGCCAACTATGGCTACACCTTC; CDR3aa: CASSYLEANYGYTF
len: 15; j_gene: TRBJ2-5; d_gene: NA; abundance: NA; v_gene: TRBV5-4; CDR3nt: TGTGCCAGCAGCTTGCACGGGGCGGCCAGTCTATCGCAGTACTTC; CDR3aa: CASSLHGAASLSQYF
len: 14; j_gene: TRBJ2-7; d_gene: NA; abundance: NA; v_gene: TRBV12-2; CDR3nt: TGTGCAAGTCGCTTCTGGGTCGCAAGCTACGAGCAGTACTTC; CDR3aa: CASRFWVASYEQYF
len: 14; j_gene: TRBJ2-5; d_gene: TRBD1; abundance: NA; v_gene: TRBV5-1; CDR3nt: TGCGCCAGCAGCTCTGGACAGGGACAAGAGACCCAGTACTTC; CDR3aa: CASSSGQGQETQYF
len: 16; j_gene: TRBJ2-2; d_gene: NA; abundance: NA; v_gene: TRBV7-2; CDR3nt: TGTGCCAGCAGCTTCGGTCCAGGGCCGATCACCGGGGAGCTGTTTTTT; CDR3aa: CASSFGPGPITGELFF
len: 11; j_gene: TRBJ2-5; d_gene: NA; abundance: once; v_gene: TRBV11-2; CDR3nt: TGTGCCAGCAGCTTAATCGGGGCCCAGTACTTC; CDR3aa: CASSLIGAQYF
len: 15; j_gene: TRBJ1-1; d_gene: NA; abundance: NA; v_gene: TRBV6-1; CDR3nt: TGTGCCAGCAGTGCGACGGGGGGGCTTGGGACTGAAGCTTTCTTT; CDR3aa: CASSATGGLGTEAFF
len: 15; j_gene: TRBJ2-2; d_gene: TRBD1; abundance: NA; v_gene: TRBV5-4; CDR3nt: TGTGCCAGCAGCCCAAGGACAGGGGTGAACGGGGAGCTGTTTTTT; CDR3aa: CASSPRTGVNGELFF
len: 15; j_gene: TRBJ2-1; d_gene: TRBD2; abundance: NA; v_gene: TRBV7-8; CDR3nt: TGTGCCAGCAGCTTAGTCCAGGGCCGGGGGGATGAGCAGTTCTTC; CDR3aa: CASSLVQGRGDEQFF
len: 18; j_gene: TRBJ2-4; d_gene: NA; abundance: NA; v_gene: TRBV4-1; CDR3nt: TGCGCCAGCAGCCAAGATACGTGGGCCTCCCTAGCCAAAAACATTCAGTACTTC; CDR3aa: CASSQDTWASLAKNIQYF
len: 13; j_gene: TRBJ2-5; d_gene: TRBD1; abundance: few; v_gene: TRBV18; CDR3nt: TGTGCCAGCTCAGACGACAGGGGGGAGACCCAGTACTTC; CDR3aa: CASSDDRGETQYF
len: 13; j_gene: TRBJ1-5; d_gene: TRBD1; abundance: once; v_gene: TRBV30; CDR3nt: TGTGCCTGGACAGGGGGTTTCAATCAGCCCCAGCATTTT; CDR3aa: CAWTGGFNQPQHF
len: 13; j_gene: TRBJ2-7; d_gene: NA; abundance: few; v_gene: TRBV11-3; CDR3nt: TGTGCCAGCAGCTTGGATGGTTCCTACGAGCAGTACTTC; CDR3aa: CASSLDGSYEQYF
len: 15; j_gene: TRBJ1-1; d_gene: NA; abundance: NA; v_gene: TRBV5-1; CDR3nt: TGCGCCAGCAGCTTGGGTGGAGGGGCCAACCGTGAAGCTTTCTTT; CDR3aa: CASSLGGGANREAFF
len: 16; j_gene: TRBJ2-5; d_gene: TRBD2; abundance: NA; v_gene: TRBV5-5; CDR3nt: TGTGCCAGCAGCTTGGCGGCCAGCGGGGGACAAGAGACCCAGTACTTC; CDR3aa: CASSLAASGGQETQYF
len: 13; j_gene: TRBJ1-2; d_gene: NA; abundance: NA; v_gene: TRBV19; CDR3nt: TGTGCCAGTAGTATGTCGACGGAGAATGGCTACACCTTC; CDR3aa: CASSMSTENGYTF
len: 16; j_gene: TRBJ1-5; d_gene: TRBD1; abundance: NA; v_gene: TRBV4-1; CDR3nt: TGCGCCAGCAGCCAACCGGACAGGGATCGGAATCAGCCCCAGCATTTT; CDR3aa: CASSQPDRDRNQPQHF
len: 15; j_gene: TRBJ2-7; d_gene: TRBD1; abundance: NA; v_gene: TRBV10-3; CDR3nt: TGTGCCATCAGAGAAACGGGACAGGGCTCCTACGAGCAGTACTTC; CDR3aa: CAIRETGQGSYEQYF
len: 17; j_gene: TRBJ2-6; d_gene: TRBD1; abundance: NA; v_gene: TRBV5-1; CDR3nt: TGCGCCAGCAGCCCTGACAGGGGATACTCTGGGGCCAACGTCCTGACTTTC; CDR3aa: CASSPDRGYSGANVLTF
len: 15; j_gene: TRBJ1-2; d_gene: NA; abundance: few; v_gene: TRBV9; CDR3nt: TGTGCCAGCAGCGTAGCGGGTGAGGGGAACTATGGCTACACCTTC; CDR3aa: CASSVAGEGNYGYTF
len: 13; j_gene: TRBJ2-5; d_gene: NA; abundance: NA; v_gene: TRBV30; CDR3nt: TGTGCCTGGTTCGGGGGTACCTTTGAGACCCAGTACTTC; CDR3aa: CAWFGGTFETQYF
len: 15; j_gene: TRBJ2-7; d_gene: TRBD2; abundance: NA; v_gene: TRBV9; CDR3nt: TGTGCCAGCAGCGTTGGGACTAGCGGGATATACGAGCAGTACTTC; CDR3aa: CASSVGTSGIYEQYF
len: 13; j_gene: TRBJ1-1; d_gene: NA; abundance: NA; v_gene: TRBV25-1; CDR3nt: TGTGCCAGCAGTGAATACAGTTATACTGAAGCTTTCTTT; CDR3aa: CASSEYSYTEAFF
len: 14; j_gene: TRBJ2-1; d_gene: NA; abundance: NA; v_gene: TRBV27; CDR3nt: TGTGCCAGCAGTTTATACCCCCCCCACAATGAGCAGTTCTTC; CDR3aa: CASSLYPPHNEQFF
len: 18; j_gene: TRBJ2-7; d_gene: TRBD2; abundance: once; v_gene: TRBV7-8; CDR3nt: TGTGCCAGCAGCTTAGATGATGGGCTAGCGGGTCTTTCCTACGAGCAGTACTTC; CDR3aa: CASSLDDGLAGLSYEQYF
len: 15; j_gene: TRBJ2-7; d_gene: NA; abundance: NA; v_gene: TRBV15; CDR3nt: TGTGCCACCAGCAGAGCGGACAGATTTACCTACGAGCAGTACTTC; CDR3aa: CATSRADRFTYEQYF
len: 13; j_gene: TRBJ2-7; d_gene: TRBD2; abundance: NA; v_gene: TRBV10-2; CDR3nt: TGCGCCAGCAGTGTGCGGGAGGCATACGAGCAGTACTTC; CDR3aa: CASSVREAYEQYF
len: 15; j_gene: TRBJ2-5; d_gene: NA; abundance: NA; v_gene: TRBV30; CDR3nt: TGTGCCTGGAGTGTAGGGGGTGGCGGGAGCGAGACCCAGTACTTC; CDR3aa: CAWSVGGGGSETQYF
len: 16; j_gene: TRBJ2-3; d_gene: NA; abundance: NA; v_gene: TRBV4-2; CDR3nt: TGTGCCAGCAGCCAAGTTAAGACTACAGACACAGATACGCAGTATTTT; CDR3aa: CASSQVKTTDTDTQYF
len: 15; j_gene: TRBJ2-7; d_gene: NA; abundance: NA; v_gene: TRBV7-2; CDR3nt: TGTGCCAGCAGCCCCTCCCGGGGACTTTACTACGAGCAGTACTTC; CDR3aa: CASSPSRGLYYEQYF
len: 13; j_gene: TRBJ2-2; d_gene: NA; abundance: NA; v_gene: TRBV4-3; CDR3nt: TGCGCCAGCAGCCCATTAAGGACCGGGGAGCTGTTTTTT; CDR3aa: CASSPLRTGELFF
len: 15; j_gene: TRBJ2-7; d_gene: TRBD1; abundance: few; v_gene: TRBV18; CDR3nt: TGTGCCAGCTCACTCGGGACAGGGCTTTCCTACGAGCAGTACTTC; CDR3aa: CASSLGTGLSYEQYF
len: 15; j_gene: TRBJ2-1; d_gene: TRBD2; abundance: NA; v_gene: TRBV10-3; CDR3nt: TGTGCCATCAGTCCGGGACTAGCGGTTTACAATGAGCAGTTCTTC; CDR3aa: CAISPGLAVYNEQFF
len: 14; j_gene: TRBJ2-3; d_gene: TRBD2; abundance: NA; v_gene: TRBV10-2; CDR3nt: TGCGCCAGCACCCTGACTAGCGCCACAGATACGCAGTATTTT; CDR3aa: CASTLTSATDTQYF
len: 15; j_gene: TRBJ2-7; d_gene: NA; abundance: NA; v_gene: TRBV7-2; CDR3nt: TGTGCCAGCAGCTTAGTCGGGGGCCTAGGCTACGAGCAGTACTTC; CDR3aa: CASSLVGGLGYEQYF
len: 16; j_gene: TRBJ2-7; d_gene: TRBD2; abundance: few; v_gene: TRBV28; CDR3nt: TGTGCCACCAAAGGGACTAGCGGGAGGTACTCCTACGAGCAGTACTTC; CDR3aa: CATKGTSGRYSYEQYF
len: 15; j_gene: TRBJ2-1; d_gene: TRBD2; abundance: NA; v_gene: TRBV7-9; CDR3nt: TGTGCCAGCAGCTTAGGGGCGGGAGAGGTCAGTGAGCAGTTCTTC; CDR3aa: CASSLGAGEVSEQFF
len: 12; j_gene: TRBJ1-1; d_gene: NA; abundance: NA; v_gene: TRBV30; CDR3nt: TGTGCCTGGGGGGCCAACGGTCCTGAAGCTTTCTTT; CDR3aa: CAWGANGPEAFF
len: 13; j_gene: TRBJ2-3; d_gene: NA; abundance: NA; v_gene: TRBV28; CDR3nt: TGTGCTAGCAGCATCAACAGGGCAGATACGCAGTATTTT; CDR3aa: CASSINRADTQYF
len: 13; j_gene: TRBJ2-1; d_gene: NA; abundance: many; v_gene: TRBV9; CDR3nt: TGTGCCAGCAGCGTAGTAGGAGGGAAAGAGGAGTTCTTC; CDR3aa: CASSVVGGKEEFF
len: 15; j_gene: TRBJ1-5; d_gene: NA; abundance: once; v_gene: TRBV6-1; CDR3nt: TGTGCCAGCAGTGAAGCAGGGTACGGCAATCAGCCCCAGCATTTT; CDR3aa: CASSEAGYGNQPQHF
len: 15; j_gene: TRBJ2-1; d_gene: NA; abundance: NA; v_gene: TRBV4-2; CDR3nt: TGTGCCAGCAGCACAGGGAAAAGGGACTACAATGAGCAGTTCTTC; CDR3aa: CASSTGKRDYNEQFF
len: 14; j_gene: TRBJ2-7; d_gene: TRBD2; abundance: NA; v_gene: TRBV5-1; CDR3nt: TGCGCCAGCAGTTTTGCTAGCGGGGCCTACGAGCAGTACTTC; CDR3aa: CASSFASGAYEQYF
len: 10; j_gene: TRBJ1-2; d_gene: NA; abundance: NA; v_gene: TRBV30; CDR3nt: TGTGCCTGGAGCTCTTATGGCTACACCTTC; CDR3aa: CAWSSYGYTF